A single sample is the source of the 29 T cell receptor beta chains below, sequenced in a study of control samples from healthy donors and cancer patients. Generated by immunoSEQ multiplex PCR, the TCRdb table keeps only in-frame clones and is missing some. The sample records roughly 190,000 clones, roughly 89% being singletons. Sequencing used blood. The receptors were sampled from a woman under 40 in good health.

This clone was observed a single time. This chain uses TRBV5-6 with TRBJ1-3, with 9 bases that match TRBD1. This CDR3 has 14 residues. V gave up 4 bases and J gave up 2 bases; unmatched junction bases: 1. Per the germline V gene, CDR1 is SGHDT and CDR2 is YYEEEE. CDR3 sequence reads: CASSRDRAGNTIYF. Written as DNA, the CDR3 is TGTGCCAGCAGCCGGGACAGGGCTGGAAACACCATATATTTT. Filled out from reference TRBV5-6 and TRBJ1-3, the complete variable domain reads DAGVTQSPTHLIKTRGQQVTLRCSPKSGHDTVSWYQQALGQGPQFIFQYYEEEERQRGNFPDRFSGHQFPNYSSELNVNALLLGDSALYLCASSRDRAGNTIYFGEGSWLTVV.

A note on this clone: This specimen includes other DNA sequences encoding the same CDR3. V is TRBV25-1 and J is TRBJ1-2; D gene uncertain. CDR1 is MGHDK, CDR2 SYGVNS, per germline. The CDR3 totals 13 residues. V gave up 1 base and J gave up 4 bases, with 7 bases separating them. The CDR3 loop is CASSESGTYGYTF. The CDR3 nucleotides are TGTGCCAGCAGTGAATCCGGTACCTATGGCTACACCTTC.

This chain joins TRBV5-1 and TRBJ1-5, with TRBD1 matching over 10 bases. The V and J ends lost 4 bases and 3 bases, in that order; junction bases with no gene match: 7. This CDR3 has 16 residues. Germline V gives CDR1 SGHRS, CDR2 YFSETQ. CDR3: CASSQPGQGFNQPQHF. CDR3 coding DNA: TGCGCCAGCAGCCAACCGGGACAGGGGTTCAATCAGCCCCAGCATTTT.

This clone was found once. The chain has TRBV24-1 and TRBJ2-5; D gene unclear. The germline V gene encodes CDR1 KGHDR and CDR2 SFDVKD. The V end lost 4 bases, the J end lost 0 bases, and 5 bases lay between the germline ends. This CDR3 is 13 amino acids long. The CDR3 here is CATSDEYQETQYF. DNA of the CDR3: TGTGCCACCAGTGACGAGTACCAAGAGACCCAGTACTTC.

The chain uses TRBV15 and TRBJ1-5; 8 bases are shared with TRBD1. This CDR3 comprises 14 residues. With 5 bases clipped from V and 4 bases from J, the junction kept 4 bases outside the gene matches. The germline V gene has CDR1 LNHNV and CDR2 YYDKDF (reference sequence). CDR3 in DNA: TGTGCCACCAGCCGGACAGGGACTAATCAGCCCCAGCATTTT. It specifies CATSRTGTNQPQHF.

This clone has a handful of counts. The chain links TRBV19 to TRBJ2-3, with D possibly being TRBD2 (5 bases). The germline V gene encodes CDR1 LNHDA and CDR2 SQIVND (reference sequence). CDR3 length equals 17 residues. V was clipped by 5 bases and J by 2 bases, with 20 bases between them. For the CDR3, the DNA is TGTGCCAGTAGTGCATCAAAAGGACTCCTATTCACAGATACGCAGTATTTT. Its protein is CASSASKGLLFTDTQYF.

In DNA form, the CDR3 reads TGTGCCAGCAGCGTAGAGCCAGGGGGCAGTCAGCCCCAGCATTTT. This translates into CASSVEPGGSQPQHF. V is TRBV9 and J is TRBJ1-5; TRBD1 aligns across 8 bases. V lost 0 bases to trimming and J lost 6 bases; unmatched junction nucleotides: 5. Germline CDR1 is SGDLS and CDR2 is YYNGEE. This CDR3 region has 15 residues.

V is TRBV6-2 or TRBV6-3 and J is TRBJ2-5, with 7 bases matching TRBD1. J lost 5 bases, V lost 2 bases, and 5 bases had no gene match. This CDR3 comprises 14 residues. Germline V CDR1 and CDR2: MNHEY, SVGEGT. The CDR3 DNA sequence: TGTGCCAGCAGTTACGAGGGACAGAGGGAGACCCAGTACTTC. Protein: CASSYEGQRETQYF.

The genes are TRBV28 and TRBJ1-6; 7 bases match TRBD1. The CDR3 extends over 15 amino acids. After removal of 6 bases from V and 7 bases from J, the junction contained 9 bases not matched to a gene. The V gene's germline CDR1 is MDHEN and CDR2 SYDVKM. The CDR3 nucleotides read TGTGCCAGCAGGAGAGGGGGGACAGTAAATTCACCCCTCCACTTT. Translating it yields CASRRGGTVNSPLHF.

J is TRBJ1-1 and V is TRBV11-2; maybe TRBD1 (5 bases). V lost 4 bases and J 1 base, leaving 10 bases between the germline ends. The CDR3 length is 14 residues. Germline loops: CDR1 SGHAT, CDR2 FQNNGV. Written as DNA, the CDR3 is TGTGCCAGCAGCTCAGGGAATTGGAACACTGAAGCTTTCTTT. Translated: CASSSGNWNTEAFF.

In nucleotides, the CDR3 is TGTGCCAGCAGCGTTAGACAGGGCTGGGGCTACACCTTC. Amino acids: CASSVRQGWGYTF. The rearrangement joins TRBV9 to TRBJ1-2; 7 positions match TRBD1. Germline assignment: CDR1 SGDLS and CDR2 YYNGEE. This CDR3 is built from 13 residues. The J segment lost 8 bases and the V segment lost 2 bases, leaving 6 bases of the junction unmatched.

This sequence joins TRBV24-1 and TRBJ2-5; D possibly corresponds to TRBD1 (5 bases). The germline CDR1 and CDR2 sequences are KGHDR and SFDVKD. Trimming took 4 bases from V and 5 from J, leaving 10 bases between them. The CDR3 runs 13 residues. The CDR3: CATSDSGFETQYF. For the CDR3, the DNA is TGTGCCACCAGTGACTCAGGGTTCGAGACCCAGTACTTC.

CDR3 sequence reads: CASSLRQGGSNQPQHF. In nucleotides, the CDR3 is TGTGCCAGCAGCTTAAGACAGGGGGGCAGCAATCAGCCCCAGCATTTT. This sequence joins TRBV4-2 and TRBJ1-5, with 9 nucleotides matching TRBD1. Germline CDR1 LGHNA, CDR2 YNFKEQ. The CDR3 totals 16 residues. V gave up 5 bases and J gave up 1 base; unmatched junction bases: 6.

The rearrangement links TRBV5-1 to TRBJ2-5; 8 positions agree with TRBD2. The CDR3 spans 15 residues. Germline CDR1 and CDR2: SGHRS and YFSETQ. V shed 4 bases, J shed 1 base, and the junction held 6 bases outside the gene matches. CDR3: CASSGSSGLQETQYF. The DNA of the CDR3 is TGCGCCAGCAGCGGTTCTAGCGGGCTCCAAGAGACCCAGTACTTC.

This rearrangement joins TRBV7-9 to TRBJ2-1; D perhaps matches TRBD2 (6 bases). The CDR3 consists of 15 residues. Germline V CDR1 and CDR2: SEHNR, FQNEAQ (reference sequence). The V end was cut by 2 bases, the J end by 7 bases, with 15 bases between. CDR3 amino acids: CASSLPGVESNEQFF. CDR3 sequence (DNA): TGTGCCAGCAGCTTACCGGGAGTGGAATCAAATGAGCAGTTCTTC.

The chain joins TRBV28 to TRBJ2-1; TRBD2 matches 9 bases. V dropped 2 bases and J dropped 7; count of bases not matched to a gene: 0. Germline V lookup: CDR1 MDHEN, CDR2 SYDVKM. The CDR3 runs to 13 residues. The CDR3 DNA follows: TGTGCCAGCAGTTTAACTAGCGGGAATGAGCAGTTCTTC. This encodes CASSLTSGNEQFF.

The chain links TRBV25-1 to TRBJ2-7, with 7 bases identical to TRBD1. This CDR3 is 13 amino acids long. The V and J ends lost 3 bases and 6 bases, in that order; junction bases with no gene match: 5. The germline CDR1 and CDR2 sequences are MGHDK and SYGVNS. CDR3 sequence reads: CASSDRGSSEQYF. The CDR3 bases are TGTGCCAGCAGTGACAGGGGGTCGAGCGAGCAGTACTTC.

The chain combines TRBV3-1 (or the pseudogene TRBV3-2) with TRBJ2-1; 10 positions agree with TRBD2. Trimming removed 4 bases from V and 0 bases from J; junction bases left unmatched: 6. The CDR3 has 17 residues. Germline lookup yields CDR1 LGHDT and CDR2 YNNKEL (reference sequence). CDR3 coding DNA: TGTGCCAGCAGCCGAATGCTAGCGGGAGCCTCCTACAATGAGCAGTTCTTC. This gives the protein CASSRMLAGASYNEQFF.

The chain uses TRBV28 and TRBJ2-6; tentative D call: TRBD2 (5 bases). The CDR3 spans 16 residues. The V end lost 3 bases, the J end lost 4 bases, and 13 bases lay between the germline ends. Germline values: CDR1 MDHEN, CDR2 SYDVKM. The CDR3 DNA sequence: TGTGCCAGCAGTTTTATCCTAGGGAGCGGGGCCAACGTCCTGACTTTC. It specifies CASSFILGSGANVLTF.

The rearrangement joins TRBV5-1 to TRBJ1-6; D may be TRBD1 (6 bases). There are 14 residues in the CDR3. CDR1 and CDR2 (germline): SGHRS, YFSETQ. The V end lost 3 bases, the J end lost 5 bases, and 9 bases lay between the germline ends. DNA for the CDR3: TGCGCCAGCAGCTCCGGGACAAATAATTCACCCCTCCACTTT. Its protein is CASSSGTNNSPLHF.

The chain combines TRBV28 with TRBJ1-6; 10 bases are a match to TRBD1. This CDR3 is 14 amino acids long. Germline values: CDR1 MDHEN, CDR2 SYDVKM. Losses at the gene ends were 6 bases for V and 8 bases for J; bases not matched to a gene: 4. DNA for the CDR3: TGTGCCAGCAGCCGGGGACAGGGGCATTCACCCCTCCACTTT. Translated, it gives CASSRGQGHSPLHF.

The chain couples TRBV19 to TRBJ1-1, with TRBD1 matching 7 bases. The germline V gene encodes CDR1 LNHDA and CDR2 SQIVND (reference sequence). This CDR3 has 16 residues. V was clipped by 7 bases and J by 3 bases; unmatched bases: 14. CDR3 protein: CASIVIGRGPDTEAFF. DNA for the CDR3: TGTGCCAGTATTGTGATTGGAAGGGGGCCGGACACTGAAGCTTTCTTT.

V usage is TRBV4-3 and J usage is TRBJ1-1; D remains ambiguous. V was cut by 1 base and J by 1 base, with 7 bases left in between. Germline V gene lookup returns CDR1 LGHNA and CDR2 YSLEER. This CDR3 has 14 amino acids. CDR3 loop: CASSQGNRNTEAFF. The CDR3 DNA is TGCGCCAGCAGCCAAGGGAACAGGAACACTGAAGCTTTCTTT.

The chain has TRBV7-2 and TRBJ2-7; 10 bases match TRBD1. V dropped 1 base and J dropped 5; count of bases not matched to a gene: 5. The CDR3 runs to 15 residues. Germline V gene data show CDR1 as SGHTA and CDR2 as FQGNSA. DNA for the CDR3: TGTGCCAGCAGCTTAGGGGACAGGGGTGGGGACGAGCAGTACTTC. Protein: CASSLGDRGGDEQYF.

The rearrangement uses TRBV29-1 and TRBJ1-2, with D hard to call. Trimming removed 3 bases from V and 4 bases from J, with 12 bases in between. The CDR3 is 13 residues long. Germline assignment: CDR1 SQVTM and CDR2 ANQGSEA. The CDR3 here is CSVEWGGSYGYTF. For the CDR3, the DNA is TGCAGCGTTGAGTGGGGAGGGTCCTATGGCTACACCTTC.

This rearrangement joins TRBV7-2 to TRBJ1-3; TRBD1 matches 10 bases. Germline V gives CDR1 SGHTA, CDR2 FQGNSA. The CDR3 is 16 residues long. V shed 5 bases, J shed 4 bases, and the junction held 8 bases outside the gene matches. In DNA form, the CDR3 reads TGTGCCAGCAGCATGGGACAGGGGATAGGCGGAAACACCATATATTTT. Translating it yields CASSMGQGIGGNTIYF.

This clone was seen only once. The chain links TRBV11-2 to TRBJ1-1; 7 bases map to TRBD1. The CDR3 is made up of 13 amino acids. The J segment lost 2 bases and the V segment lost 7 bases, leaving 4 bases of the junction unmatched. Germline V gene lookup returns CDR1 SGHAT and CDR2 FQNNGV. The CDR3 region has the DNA TGTGCCAGCAAGACAGGGATAAACACTGAAGCTTTCTTT. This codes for CASKTGINTEAFF. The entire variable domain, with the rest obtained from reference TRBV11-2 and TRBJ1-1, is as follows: EAGVAQSPRYKIIEKRQSVAFWCNPISGHATLYWYQQILGQGPKLLIQFQNNGVVDDSQLPKDRFSAERLKGVDSTLKIQPAKLEDSAVYLCASKTGINTEAFFGQGTRLTVV.

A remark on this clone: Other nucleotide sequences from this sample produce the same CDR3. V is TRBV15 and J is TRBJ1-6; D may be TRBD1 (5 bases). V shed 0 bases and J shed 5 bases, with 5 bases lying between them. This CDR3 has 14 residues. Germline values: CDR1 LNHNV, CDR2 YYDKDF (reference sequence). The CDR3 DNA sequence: TGTGCCACCAGCAGAGACAGGGATAATTCACCCCTCCACTTT. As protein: CATSRDRDNSPLHF.

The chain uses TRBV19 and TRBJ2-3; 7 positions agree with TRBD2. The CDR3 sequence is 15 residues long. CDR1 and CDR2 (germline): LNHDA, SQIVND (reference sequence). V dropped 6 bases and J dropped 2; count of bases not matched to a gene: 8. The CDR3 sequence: CASRNRDYHTDTQYF. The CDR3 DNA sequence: TGTGCCAGTAGGAACCGGGACTACCACACAGATACGCAGTATTTT.